These 14 T cell receptor beta chains originate from one sample sequenced in a study of a mutant IDH1 vaccine in newly diagnosed glioma (dated by TCRdb to the early 2020s). According to the study, the label for this sample's time point signals: week 5, during vaccination. A 20-mer mutant IDH1 peptide at 300 micrograms in Montanide made up each vaccine dose, which was injected subcutaneously together with topical imiquimod. The method behind the library was the immunoSEQ multiplex PCR assay. Held by TCRdb, this immuneACCESS table contains in-frame sequences only and omits some clones. Under half of the omission traces to an unresolved V gene where checked; the cause of the rest is unknown. Here the sample has about 53,000 clones; about 80% occur a single time. The ten largest make up 3.1% of the sample. No antigens are known for them. This material consisted of PBMCs, taken from a glioma patient whose treatment included an IDH1 peptide vaccine. The receptors were sampled from a woman aged 18-29 years with glioma. Some clones in this sample may be carry-over from other donors' samples.

The rearrangement joins TRBV29-1 to TRBJ2-1; D perhaps matches TRBD1 (6 bases). With 8 bases removed from V and 7 bases from J, the gap between germline ends came to 12 bases. The CDR3 contains 11 residues. Germline V CDR1 and CDR2: SQVTM, ANQGSEA. Here the CDR3 DNA reads TGCAGCTCCACAGGGTTGAATGAGCAGTTCTTC. Translated, it gives CSSTGLNEQFF.

This chain connects TRBV21-1 to TRBJ1-1; the table calls TRBD1, which could not be checked here. TRBV21-1 is noted as a pseudogene. This CDR3 has 16 amino acids. In DNA form, the CDR3 reads TGTGCCAGCAGCAAAGGCTGTCAGGGGCGAAGGACTGAAGCTTTCTTT. Its translation is CASSKGCQGRRTEAFF.

The rearrangement uses TRBV27 and TRBJ2-5; D gene unclear. Trimming took 5 bases from V and 3 from J, leaving 10 bases between them. Germline V lookup: CDR1 MNHEY, CDR2 SMNVEV (reference sequence). The CDR3 is 13 amino acids. In DNA form, the CDR3 reads TGTGCCAGCAGTCCCTTAGGAGAAGAGACCCAGTACTTC. Amino acid sequence: CASSPLGEETQYF.

This chain joins TRBV6-6 and TRBJ2-7; D is perhaps TRBD1 or TRBD2 (6 bases each). Trimming removed 7 bases from V and 1 base from J, with 20 bases in between. CDR3 size: 16 residues. The V gene's germline CDR1 is MNHNY and CDR2 SVGAGI (reference sequence). The CDR3 bases are TGTGCCAGCACCAAGGGGGAGGCGGGAACGTCCTACGAGCAGTACTTC. Protein: CASTKGEAGTSYEQYF.

V gene TRBV27 combines with J gene TRBJ1-2; 11 nucleotides match TRBD1. V was clipped by 6 bases and J by 6 bases; unmatched bases: 3. Germline CDR1 is MNHEY and CDR2 is SMNVEV (reference sequence). CDR3 length equals 13 residues. The CDR3 sequence: CASRPGQGDGYTF. In nucleotides, the CDR3 is TGTGCCAGCAGACCGGGACAGGGGGATGGCTACACCTTC.

The chain has TRBV6-6 and TRBJ2-7; no clear D gene. Trimming cost V 6 bases and J 6 bases, with 12 bases left between them. The germline CDR1 and CDR2 sequences are MNHNY and SVGAGI (reference sequence). The CDR3 covers 12 residues. CDR3 coding DNA: TGTGCCAGCAGCCCCCGGGCTCGCGAGCAGTACTTC. Translating it yields CASSPRAREQYF.

V and J are TRBV18 and TRBJ1-5; a possible D gene is TRBD1 (6 bases). Germline V gives CDR1 KGHSH, CDR2 LQKENI. V lost 0 bases, J lost 6 bases, and 12 bases lay in between. CDR3 length: 15 residues. The CDR3 loop is CASSPPSGAGQPQHF. DNA of the CDR3: TGTGCCAGCTCACCACCTTCGGGGGCCGGTCAGCCCCAGCATTTT.

This clone was detected only a few times. The gene calls are TRBV5-1 and TRBJ2-5, with 7 positions matching TRBD1. CDR3 length: 14 amino acids. V lost 0 bases to trimming and J lost 4 bases; unmatched junction nucleotides: 3. Germline V gene lookup returns CDR1 SGHRS and CDR2 YFSETQ. The CDR3 loop is CASSLERGRETQYF. Here the CDR3 DNA reads TGCGCCAGCAGCTTGGAGAGGGGGCGAGAGACCCAGTACTTC.

This sequence joins TRBV14 and TRBJ2-7; D possibly corresponds to TRBD1 (5 bases). The ends were cut back, 2 bases at V and 3 bases at J, with 8 bases in the middle. Germline lookup yields CDR1 SGHDN and CDR2 FVKESK. The CDR3 is made up of 13 amino acids. Here the CDR3 DNA reads TGTGCCAGCAGCCAATGGACATTCTACGAGCAGTACTTC. Its protein product is CASSQWTFYEQYF.

The chain combines TRBV9 with TRBJ2-1; 10 bases map to TRBD2. Per germline, CDR1 SGDLS and CDR2 YYNGEE. Losses at the gene ends were 3 bases for V and 7 bases for J; bases not matched to a gene: 10. This CDR3 has 16 amino acids. CDR3 in amino acids: CASSAYLAGAFNEQFF. The CDR3 coding sequence is TGTGCCAGCAGCGCCTACCTAGCGGGGGCCTTTAATGAGCAGTTCTTC.

This chain joins TRBV4-1 and TRBJ2-2; D possibly corresponds to TRBD2 (6 bases). V shed 2 bases and J shed 5 bases, with 12 bases lying between them. The CDR3 is 15 residues long. The germline CDR1 and CDR2 sequences are MGHRA and YSYEKL. DNA of the CDR3: TGCGCCAGCAGCCAATCCGGGAGCGGGACCGGGGAGCTGTTTTTT. Translation gives CASSQSGSGTGELFF.

V and J are TRBV6-5 and TRBJ2-2; 9 bases align to TRBD1. With V trimmed by 2 bases and J by 7 bases, 5 bases remained unmatched. The CDR3 is 15 residues long. Germline V gives CDR1 MNHEY, CDR2 SVGAGI. CDR3 sequence: CASSYADRGGGELFF. CDR3 nucleotides: TGTGCCAGCAGTTACGCGGACAGGGGCGGCGGGGAGCTGTTTTTT.

This chain connects TRBV5-4 to TRBJ1-2; the match to TRBD1 covers 9 bases. V lost 4 bases and J lost 0; bases outside the gene matches: 4. Germline values: CDR1 SGHNT, CDR2 YYREEE (reference sequence). CDR3 size: 15 residues. The chain's CDR3 is CASSPRQGANYGYTF. CDR3 DNA sequence: TGTGCCAGCAGCCCACGACAGGGGGCTAACTATGGCTACACCTTC. Full variable domain (outside the CDR3, taken from reference TRBV5-4 and TRBJ1-2): ETGVTQSPTHLIKTRGQQVTLRCSSQSGHNTVSWYQQALGQGPQFIFQYYREEENGRGNFPPRFSGLQFPNYSSELNVNALELDDSALYLCASSPRQGANYGYTFGSGTRLTVV.

This chain uses TRBV19 with TRBJ1-1; no clear D. The CDR3 is made up of 16 amino acids. From germline, CDR1 is LNHDA and CDR2 SQIVND (reference sequence). Trimming pared 4 bases from V and 6 bases from J, leaving 21 bases between. In DNA form, the CDR3 reads TGTGCCAGTAGTACCCGACCGGACTTCAATGGGGCTGAAGCTTTCTTT. Its protein product is CASSTRPDFNGAEAFF.